This TCR beta chain is from a study of regulatory T cells in long-lasting Graves disease. Study background: Positivity for TSH receptor antibodies plus over 5 years of antithyroid drugs meant persistent Graves' disease. Study observations and caveats: Persistent cases favored TRBV28, TRBJ1-2 and TRBJ2-5.

Relying on iRepertoire HTBI primers and Arm-PCR of CDR3 regions, the team built TCR beta libraries. In the study's own analysis: In the combined samples, 62 TRBV and 14 TRBJ segments were identified. TCRdb re-called the multiplex PCR reads through MiXCR, storing one row per CDR3 protein. The V and J calls were determined by TCRdb, not by the authors. The table has 650,000 to 700,000 distinct CDR3 sequences, approximately 29% seen once. The time point was: persistent/refractory GD, antithyroid drugs over 5 years with positive TRAb. The TCR library was made from RNA that had been extracted from PBMCs in TRIzol. Staff took about 9.8 milliliters of peripheral blood and put it into EDTA tubes. Details on this clonotype: Its antigen is unknown.

The ends lost 6 bases at V and 6 bases at J; junction bases unmatched: 10. The germline CDR1 and CDR2 sequences are SGHTA and FQGTGA. CDR3 size: 15 residues. This chain joins TRBV7-3 and TRBJ2-2; 7 bases align to TRBD2. The sequencing here drew on peripheral blood mononuclear cells (PBMCs), taken when the disease was refractory, from a patient treated with antithyroid drugs. The sequence derives from a female donor with Graves disease. CDR3 bases: TGTGCCAGCAGGGGTCGGGGGGAGCGGTCCGGGGAGCTGTTTTTT. This codes for CASRGRGERSGELFF.